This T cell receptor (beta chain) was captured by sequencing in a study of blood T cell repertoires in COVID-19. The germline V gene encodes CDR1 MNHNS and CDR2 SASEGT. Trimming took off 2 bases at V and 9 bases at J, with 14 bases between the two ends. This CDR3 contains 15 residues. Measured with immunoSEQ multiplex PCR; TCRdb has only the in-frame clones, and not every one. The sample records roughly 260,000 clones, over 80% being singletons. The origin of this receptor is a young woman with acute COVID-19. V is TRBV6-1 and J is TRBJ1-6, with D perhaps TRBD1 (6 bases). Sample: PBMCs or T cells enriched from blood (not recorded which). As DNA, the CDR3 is TGTGCCAGCAGTGAAAGAAACAGGGACATTTCACCCCTCCACTTT. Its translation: CASSERNRDISPLHF.